This TCR beta chain was retrieved from a study of T cell responses to AZD1222 COVID-19 vaccine. This clone has a single count. As yet, its antigen is unknown. General study results and limits: Seropositive at baseline were only 5 to 7 AZD1222 recipients. Mapped onto spike, vaccine-associated CD4 TCRs spanned it and were dominant at 160-218 and 743-854. A mostly white British donor set with more females was recruited, and clonal diversity was possibly underestimated.

TCRdb's copy holds only in-frame clones and misses some; the assay was immunoSEQ multiplex PCR. The table has roughly 130,000 clones, 94% seen once; the top ten hold around 7%. CDR3 length: 15 residues. From germline, CDR1 is MNHEY and CDR2 SMNVEV (reference sequence). V gave up 5 bases and J gave up 5 bases; unmatched junction bases: 4. V usage is TRBV27 and J usage is TRBJ2-1; 12 bases match TRBD2. The sequencing here drew on peripheral blood, taken on day 0 of AZD1222 vaccination. This TCR was sampled from an adult in good health. The CDR3, as DNA: TGTGCCAGCAGTACCCGACTAGCGGGAGACAATGAGCAGTTCTTC. Translated: CASSTRLAGDNEQFF.